The 22 T cell receptor beta chains given below trace back to one sample, sequenced in a study of monozygotic twins with inflammatory bowel disease (dated by TCRdb to about 2019). Library prep was done by 5' RACE. The reads were generated on an Illumina HiSeq 2500. The reads were reprocessed in TCRdb, with one entry per CDR3 protein sequence and no accompanying DNA. The table for this sample records over 150,000 distinct CDR3 sequences. The ten largest account for 2% to 2.5% of the sample. The sequenced sample was blood. These TCRs come from a human donor with ulcerative colitis or Crohn's disease, or a healthy co-twin of an affected twin (not recorded which).

The rearrangement uses TRBV20-1 and TRBJ2-4; as DNA is missing, the TRBD1 call by TCRdb cannot be tested. CDR1 is DFQATT and CDR2 is SNEGSKA in the germline V gene (reference sequence). CDR3 length equals 12 residues. The chain's CDR3 is CSASRGGDIQYF.

The rearrangement links TRBV29-1 to TRBJ2-3; TCRdb calls TRBD2, which cannot be checked without DNA. CDR1 and CDR2 from the germline V gene are SQVTM and ANQGSEA. CDR3 length equals 14 residues. The CDR3 sequence: CSVESSGHTDTQYF.

The chain is built from TRBV12-3 or TRBV12-4 and TRBJ1-2; TCRdb names TRBD1, which stays unverified in the absence of DNA. The CDR3 loop spans 14 amino acids. The CDR3 sequence is CASSRSGDSNGYTF.

This chain uses TRBV27 with TRBJ2-7; absent DNA, TCRdb's TRBD1 call cannot be checked. The CDR3 covers 13 residues. Germline V gene lookup returns CDR1 MNHEY and CDR2 SMNVEV (reference sequence). CDR3 loop: CASSGTGSYEQYF.

The chain combines TRBV29-1 with TRBJ2-5; lacking DNA, the TRBD2 call made by TCRdb goes unchecked. Per the germline V gene, CDR1 is SQVTM and CDR2 is ANQGSEA. This CDR3 contains 14 residues. CDR3: CSGQVTSALETQYF.

The chain links TRBV5-1 to TRBJ1-5. CDR1 and CDR2 from the germline V gene are SGHRS and YFSETQ. This CDR3 has 13 residues. CDR3: CASSLSGLGPQHF.

This rearrangement joins TRBV5-1 to TRBJ2-1; the D call from TCRdb, TRBD2, cannot be confirmed without DNA. CDR1 SGHRS and CDR2 YFSETQ come from the germline V gene. CDR3 length: 15 residues. Here the CDR3 reads CASSQTGLDNNEQFF.

This CDR3 is CASSPQREWGKDEQFF. The chain recombines TRBV27 with TRBJ2-1; as DNA is missing, the TRBD2 call by TCRdb cannot be tested. The CDR3 has 16 amino acids. Looked up from germline, CDR1 is MNHEY and CDR2 is SMNVEV (reference sequence).

The chain employs TRBV7-9 and TRBJ1-2; TCRdb returns TRBD1, unconfirmable since there is no DNA. CDR3 length: 12 amino acids. Per the germline V gene, CDR1 is SEHNR and CDR2 is FQNEAQ (reference sequence). CDR3 region: CASSLQGDGYTF.

The J gene is TRBJ1-1, the V gene TRBV3-1. CDR3 size: 13 residues. Germline V lookup: CDR1 LGHDT, CDR2 YNNKEL (reference sequence). CDR3 in amino acids: CASSQVQNTEAFF.

J is TRBJ2-3 and V is TRBV7-2. Germline lookup yields CDR1 SGHTA and CDR2 FQGNSA. The CDR3 loop spans 14 amino acids. The CDR3: CASSLALNSDTQYF.

This chain uses TRBV29-1 with TRBJ2-1; TCRdb's D call of TRBD2 is untestable without DNA. From germline, CDR1 is SQVTM and CDR2 ANQGSEA. The length of the CDR3 is 15 residues. CDR3 in amino acids: CSVDGVSDPYNEQFF.

V gene TRBV15 combines with J gene TRBJ1-6; TCRdb proposes TRBD1, but this gene call is untestable without DNA. The CDR3 is 15 amino acids. In germline, CDR1 is LNHNV, CDR2 YYDKDF (reference sequence). The CDR3 protein is CATSSTGTGGTPLHF.

The V gene is TRBV5-6, the J gene TRBJ2-1; TCRdb names TRBD2, which stays unverified in the absence of DNA. This CDR3 has 17 amino acids. Germline V lookup: CDR1 SGHDT, CDR2 YYEEEE. CDR3 sequence: CASSLDPGLGVGDEQFF. The whole variable domain, filled in from reference TRBV5-6 and TRBJ2-1, reads DAGVTQSPTHLIKTRGQQVTLRCSPKSGHDTVSWYQQALGQGPQFIFQYYEEEERQRGNFPDRFSGHQFPNYSSELNVNALLLGDSALYLCASSLDPGLGVGDEQFFGPGTRLTVL.

J is TRBJ2-7 and V is TRBV28. CDR1 is MDHEN, CDR2 SYDVKM, per germline. CDR3 length equals 13 residues. CDR3 amino acids: CASSFESSYEQYF.

V is TRBV3-1 and J is TRBJ2-3. This CDR3 contains 14 residues. Per the germline V gene, CDR1 is LGHDT and CDR2 is YNNKEL (reference sequence). The CDR3 protein is CASSPRTNTDTQYF.

CDR3 in amino acids: CSVDHTGDTEAFF. The V call is TRBV29-1, the J call TRBJ1-1; TCRdb outputs TRBD1, but without DNA this stays unchecked. Germline V gene data show CDR1 as SQVTM and CDR2 as ANQGSEA. This CDR3 has 13 amino acids.

The CDR3 loop is CASSISAQGAGEQFF. The gene calls are TRBV9 and TRBJ2-1; the TCRdb D gene call, TRBD1, has no DNA to confirm it. The V gene's germline CDR1 is SGDLS and CDR2 YYNGEE. This CDR3 contains 15 residues.

This chain uses TRBV19 with TRBJ1-2; no DNA is available, so the TRBD1 call from TCRdb remains unchecked. The CDR3 is 14 amino acids. CDR1 and CDR2 (germline): LNHDA, SQIVND (reference sequence). CDR3 loop: CASTGTGSNYGYTF.

The chain uses TRBV15 and TRBJ2-3. Germline CDR1 and CDR2: LNHNV and YYDKDF (reference sequence). This CDR3 has 14 amino acids. This CDR3 reads CATRLAADTDTQYF.

The chain recombines TRBV2 with TRBJ2-7; no DNA is available, so the TRBD1 call from TCRdb remains unchecked. This CDR3 has 15 residues. CDR1 and CDR2 from the germline V gene are SNHLY and FYNNEI. This chain's CDR3 is CASRGDRFISYEQYF.

The chain employs TRBV12-3 or TRBV12-4 and TRBJ2-5; without DNA, the TCRdb call of TRBD2 cannot be checked. The CDR3 totals 12 residues. CDR3: CASRTSAETQYF.